The 19 T cell receptor beta chains below were found in one sample sequenced in a study of CXCR3-negative and CXCR3-positive naive CD8 T cells. General study results and limits: Relative to CXCR3-negative naive cells, CXCR3-positive naive cells had more hydrophobic TRB CDR3s.

No antigen has been identified for these receptors. With UMI labels, 5' RACE was used to prepare the TRB cDNA libraries. TCRdb reprocessed the 5' RACE reads and reports one entry per CDR3 protein, with no DNA. This listing includes tens of thousands of distinct CDR3 sequences. The sequencing input was naive CXCR3+ CD8+ T cells from blood. Subset specified: CD45RO-CCR7+CD27+CD95- naive CD8+ T cells expressing CXCR3 (TNR3+). Every receptor here comes from a human donor in good health. Some clones in this sample may be carry-over from other donors' samples.

The chain uses TRBV2 and TRBJ2-3; the D call from TCRdb, TRBD2, cannot be confirmed without DNA. The CDR3 runs 14 residues. From germline, CDR1 is SNHLY and CDR2 FYNNEI. The CDR3 region is CASSVLPFTDTQYF.

The chain combines TRBV7-8 with TRBJ2-1. This CDR3 is built from 12 residues. Germline CDR1 is SGHVS and CDR2 is FQNEAQ. This CDR3 reads CASSLARNEQFF.

This chain uses TRBV29-1 with TRBJ2-7; TCRdb designates TRBD2, a call that cannot be tested without DNA. CDR1 and CDR2 (germline): SQVTM, ANQGSEA. The CDR3 runs 15 residues. This chain's CDR3 is CSADVSGRGGYEQYF.

The chain has TRBV3-1 and TRBJ2-1; TCRdb's assignment of TRBD1 cannot be checked, as there is no DNA. This CDR3 is built from 15 residues. CDR1 and CDR2 (germline): LGHDT, YNNKEL (reference sequence). The CDR3 sequence: CASLYGPGQYNEQFF.

V is TRBV7-8 and J is TRBJ2-7; TCRdb's D call of TRBD1 is untestable without DNA. The CDR3 contains 15 residues. Germline V gene data show CDR1 as SGHVS and CDR2 as FQNEAQ. The CDR3 loop is CASSSDPGQTYEQYF.

J is TRBJ2-1 and V is TRBV4-3; TCRdb's D call of TRBD2 is untestable without DNA. Germline-derived CDR1 and CDR2 are LGHNA and YSLEER. The CDR3 has 17 residues. CDR3: CASSQALSAGGLNEQFF.

The CDR3 reads CASSQVAAVSYNEQFF. The chain combines TRBV3-1 with TRBJ2-1; the TCRdb call, TRBD2, lacks DNA for checking. This CDR3 is built from 16 residues. Per germline, CDR1 LGHDT and CDR2 YNNKEL (reference sequence).

The gene calls are TRBV7-2 and TRBJ1-6; without DNA, the TCRdb call of TRBD1 cannot be checked. The CDR3 spans 14 residues. The germline V gene has CDR1 SGHTA and CDR2 FQGNSA. This chain's CDR3 is CASSLKQGNSPLHF.

This chain joins TRBV6-5 and TRBJ2-2; TCRdb returns TRBD2, unconfirmable since there is no DNA. There are 18 residues in the CDR3. CDR1 is MNHEY and CDR2 is SVGAGI in the germline V gene. CDR3 protein: CASSYYRAGGRNTGELFF.

J is TRBJ1-2 and V is TRBV21-1. TRBV21-1 counts as a pseudogene. The CDR3 length is 12 residues. The CDR3 region is CASTVTNYGYTF.

The chain carries TRBV29-1 and TRBJ2-1; the TRBD1 assignment by TCRdb is unverifiable without DNA. The germline CDR1 and CDR2 sequences are SQVTM and ANQGSEA. CDR3 length equals 12 residues. The CDR3 reads CSARTGDSEQFF.

V gene TRBV7-9 combines with J gene TRBJ2-4; the TCRdb call, TRBD1, lacks DNA for checking. The CDR3 extends over 13 amino acids. Per germline, CDR1 SEHNR and CDR2 FQNEAQ (reference sequence). This CDR3 is CASSPPLGGIQYF.

The chain uses TRBV5-1 and TRBJ2-1. Germline CDR1 is SGHRS and CDR2 is YFSETQ. The CDR3 contains 15 residues. This CDR3 reads CASSQFYSSYNEQFF.

The gene calls are TRBV12-3 or TRBV12-4 and TRBJ2-7; TCRdb indicates TRBD1, and absent DNA this call remains unverified. CDR3 length equals 15 residues. Here the CDR3 reads CASSFGGPPSYEQYF.

V is TRBV11-2 and J is TRBJ2-1; TCRdb selects TRBD2, and the lack of DNA leaves this call unchecked. CDR1 and CDR2 from the germline V gene are SGHAT and FQNNGV. CDR3 length: 19 amino acids. This CDR3 is CASSTSQGSGDSSYNEQFF. Using reference TRBV11-2 and TRBJ2-1 for the parts outside the CDR3, the full variable domain is EAGVAQSPRYKIIEKRQSVAFWCNPISGHATLYWYQQILGQGPKLLIQFQNNGVVDDSQLPKDRFSAERLKGVDSTLKIQPAKLEDSAVYLCASSTSQGSGDSSYNEQFFGPGTRLTVL.

This chain uses TRBV5-6 with TRBJ2-5; TCRdb lists TRBD2, though no DNA is available to test this call. Germline assignment: CDR1 SGHDT and CDR2 YYEEEE. The CDR3 has 14 amino acids. This CDR3 reads CASSIDRLDETQYF.

The chain recombines TRBV7-9 with TRBJ2-1; the D call from TCRdb, TRBD1, cannot be confirmed without DNA. Germline V gene data show CDR1 as SEHNR and CDR2 as FQNEAQ (reference sequence). The CDR3 is 12 residues long. CDR3 sequence reads: CASSSIRGEQFF.

The chain recombines TRBV28 with TRBJ2-1. CDR1 is MDHEN, CDR2 SYDVKM, per germline. CDR3 length: 12 amino acids. This CDR3 is CASTLLDNEQFF.

The CDR3 protein is CASSYGTPVYNEQFF. The chain carries TRBV11-2 and TRBJ2-1; TCRdb's D call of TRBD2 is untestable without DNA. From germline, CDR1 is SGHAT and CDR2 FQNNGV. The CDR3 has 15 residues.